These 3 T cell receptor beta chains were sequenced from one sample in a study of blood T cell repertoires in COVID-19. Sequenced by immunoSEQ multiplex PCR; TCRdb stores in-frame clones only, minus some. This table has about 270,000 clones, about 86% appearing once. What was sequenced was peripheral blood. These receptors were taken from a woman aged 60-70 years with active or convalescent COVID-19.

With regard to this clone: Other DNA sequences within the sample encode an identical CDR3. This chain links TRBV20-1 with TRBJ2-7; D gene ambiguous. This CDR3 has 11 residues. Per the germline V gene, CDR1 is DFQATT and CDR2 is SNEGSKA (reference sequence). V dropped 2 bases and J dropped 5 bases, with 7 bases sitting between them. The CDR3 nucleotides are TGCAGTGCTAGATCTGGGCACGAGCAGTACTTC. Its protein is CSARSGHEQYF.

The chain employs TRBV10-3 and TRBJ1-1; D not resolved. V was cut by 2 bases and J by 1 base, with 8 bases left in between. The CDR3 has 14 residues. Per germline, CDR1 ENHRY and CDR2 SYGVKD. Here the CDR3 DNA reads TGTGCCATCAGTGAGGTTGAGCCGAACACTGAAGCTTTCTTT. Translated, it gives CAISEVEPNTEAFF.

This clone was picked up one time. A much larger clone differs from this one at a single base, so this may be a read error. The V and J genes are TRBV6-2 or TRBV6-3 and TRBJ1-2; D is uncertain. V was cut by 5 bases and J by 4 bases, with 11 bases left in between. The CDR3 totals 13 residues. The germline V gene encodes CDR1 MNHEY and CDR2 SVGEGT. CDR3 region: CASSLGQSYGYTF. CDR3 nucleotide sequence: TGTGCCAGCAGTCTTGGGCAGTCCTATGGCTACACCTTC.